This TCR beta chain was sequenced for a study of blood T cell repertoires in COVID-19. This CDR3 is built from 18 residues. Trimming cost V 0 bases and J 7 bases; bases outside gene matches: 13. Germline V gene sequence: CDR1 LGHDT, CDR2 YNNKEL (reference sequence). Study processing details: Estimates of nucleated cell counts were drawn from the amplification of reference gene primers. Generated by immunoSEQ multiplex PCR, the TCRdb table keeps only in-frame clones and is missing some. For V, J and clone size, that table is used; D and trimming come from the DNA. Of 240,000 or so clones listed, approximately 84% are singletons.

The chain is built from TRBV3-1 (or the pseudogene TRBV3-2) and TRBJ2-1; the match to TRBD2 covers 9 bases. Sequencing used peripheral blood. The TCR originated in a woman aged 80 or over with acute or convalescent COVID-19. In nucleotides, the CDR3 is TGTGCCAGCAGCCAAGAGGCTAGCGGGAAGCTAGCACCGAATGAGCAGTTCTTC. This codes for CASSQEASGKLAPNEQFF.